This TCR beta chain appears in the sequencing data of a study of long-term antiretroviral therapy in people with HIV. Study-level results: Clones that expanded before ART (that is, prior to treatment) dominated the repertoire at all time points. There were no data on ART adherence, viral resistance or therapy changes, a gap that limits inferences about post-ART repertoire changes. Blood draws took place between about 2003 and 2017 and possibly involved older ART regimens.

Assay version v3.0 of immunoSEQ was used, and it was run at survey level. Sequencing targeted about 40,000-50,000 T-cell genomes per sample. Sequencing used immunoSEQ multiplex PCR; TCRdb keeps in-frame clones, though not all of them. The data contain about 28,000 clones, about 93% of them singletons. CDR1 and CDR2 from the germline V gene are SGDLS and YYNGEE. Deletions cut 1 base from V and 4 bases from J, with 12 bases between. The CDR3 consists of 14 residues. A note on this clone: What it recognizes is unknown.

This clonotype was obtained from a man aged 35-49 years with HIV. This specimen was unsorted PBMCs, taken 6.2 years after starting antiretroviral therapy. This chain uses TRBV9 with TRBJ2-7; D may be TRBD1 (6 bases). Here the CDR3 reads CASSVTGLGYEQYF. Written as DNA, the CDR3 is TGTGCCAGCAGCGTAACAGGGTTGGGATACGAGCAGTACTTC.